The 9 T cell receptor beta chains given below trace back to one sample, sequenced in a study of T cell changes during pregnancy in multiple sclerosis. TCRdb keeps only in-frame clones here, not all; method: immunoSEQ multiplex PCR. This sample has some 10,000 clones, with about 83% found just once. The source material was CD8+ T cells from peripheral blood mononuclear cells, sampled in the third trimester of pregnancy. These receptors were taken from a female donor in good health, enrolled as a control in a pregnancy study.

V is TRBV11-2 and J is TRBJ2-1, with TRBD2 matching 10 bases. The V and J ends lost 4 bases and 1 base, in that order; junction bases with no gene match: 7. The CDR3 spans 17 residues. The germline CDR1 and CDR2 sequences are SGHAT and FQNNGV. This CDR3 reads CASSYRTSGPSYNEQFF. The DNA for the CDR3 is TGTGCCAGCAGCTACCGGACTAGCGGACCTTCCTACAATGAGCAGTTCTTC. The full variable domain, in which reference TRBV11-2 and TRBJ2-1 provide the parts outside the CDR3, is EAGVAQSPRYKIIEKRQSVAFWCNPISGHATLYWYQQILGQGPKLLIQFQNNGVVDDSQLPKDRFSAERLKGVDSTLKIQPAKLEDSAVYLCASSYRTSGPSYNEQFFGPGTRLTVL.

This clone was recorded a few times. In the same sample, other DNA sequences code for this CDR3. The V and J genes are TRBV4-2 and TRBJ2-4; a weak D match, TRBD2 (6 bases). The CDR3 sequence is 16 residues long. Looked up from germline, CDR1 is LGHNA and CDR2 is YNFKEQ. V shed 0 bases and J shed 0 bases, with 9 bases lying between them. The CDR3 spells CASSQDQEGAKNIQYF. CDR3 in DNA: TGTGCCAGCAGCCAAGATCAGGAGGGAGCCAAAAACATTCAGTACTTC.

The chain links TRBV6-1 to TRBJ1-5; D is perhaps TRBD1 (6 bases). Germline V gives CDR1 MNHNS, CDR2 SASEGT. The CDR3 loop spans 15 amino acids. Trimming removed 2 bases from V and 6 bases from J, with 14 bases in between. The CDR3 DNA reads as TGTGCCAGCAGTGAACCAGGGGAGGGCAGTCAGCCCCAGCATTTT. This sequence encodes CASSEPGEGSQPQHF.

This chain joins TRBV7-9 and TRBJ1-2; D call uncertain. V lost 8 bases to trimming and J lost 3 bases, with 13 bases between them. This CDR3 is 13 amino acids long. The germline gives CDR1 SEHNR, CDR2 FQNEAQ (reference sequence). The CDR3 DNA follows: TGTGCCAGCGCGGGCGGAACTGACTATGGCTACACCTTC. Protein: CASAGGTDYGYTF.

The chain combines TRBV30 with TRBJ2-7, with TRBD2 matching over 7 bases. Trimming removed 2 bases from V and 3 bases from J; junction bases left unmatched: 4. The CDR3 has 13 amino acids. Germline V gene data show CDR1 as GTSNPN and CDR2 as SVGIG (reference sequence). The CDR3 sequence is CAWSLAVLYEQYF. The CDR3 region has the DNA TGTGCCTGGAGTCTAGCGGTACTCTACGAGCAGTACTTC.

The chain joins TRBV13 to TRBJ2-7, with 8 bases fitting TRBD1. Germline V gene sequence: CDR1 PRHDT, CDR2 FYEKMQ (reference sequence). CDR3 length: 15 residues. After removal of 5 bases from V and 1 base from J, the junction contained 7 bases not matched to a gene. CDR3 coding DNA: TGTGCCAGCAGCCCCCGGACAGGGAATTCCTACGAGCAGTACTTC. Translating it yields CASSPRTGNSYEQYF.

A few counts support this clone. The chain employs TRBV19 and TRBJ2-1; perhaps TRBD2 as D (6 bases). V was cut by 2 bases and J by 11 bases, with 13 bases left in between. Germline values: CDR1 LNHDA, CDR2 SQIVND (reference sequence). CDR3 size: 13 residues. The CDR3 nucleotides read TGTGCCAGTAGTATAAGCATCGGGAGAAAGCAGTTCTTC. Translation gives CASSISIGRKQFF.

The chain employs TRBV13 and TRBJ2-5, with D possibly being TRBD1 (5 bases). Germline loops: CDR1 PRHDT, CDR2 FYEKMQ (reference sequence). Between the trimmed V and J ends, which lost 0 bases and 9 bases, there was a span of 11 bases. This CDR3 contains 13 residues. The CDR3 region is CASSLGRELAQYF. The CDR3 DNA reads TGTGCCAGCAGCTTAGGCAGGGAATTGGCCCAGTACTTC.

CDR3 protein: CASSSAYRDRTYEQYF. In nucleotides, the CDR3 is TGTGCCAGCAGTTCCGCCTACCGGGACAGGACCTACGAGCAGTACTTC. The rearrangement uses TRBV28 and TRBJ2-7; TRBD1 matches 8 bases. V lost 4 bases and J lost 2; bases outside the gene matches: 10. The CDR3 runs to 16 residues. Germline V gene lookup returns CDR1 MDHEN and CDR2 SYDVKM.